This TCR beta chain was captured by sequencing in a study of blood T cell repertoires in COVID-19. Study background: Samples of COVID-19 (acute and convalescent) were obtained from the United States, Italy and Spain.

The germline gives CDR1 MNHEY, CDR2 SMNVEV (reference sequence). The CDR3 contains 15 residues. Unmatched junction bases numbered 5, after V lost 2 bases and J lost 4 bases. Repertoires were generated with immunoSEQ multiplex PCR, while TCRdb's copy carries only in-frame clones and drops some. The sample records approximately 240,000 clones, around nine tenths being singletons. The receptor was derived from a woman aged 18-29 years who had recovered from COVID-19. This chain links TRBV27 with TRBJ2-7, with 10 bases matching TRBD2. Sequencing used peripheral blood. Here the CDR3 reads CASSLLAGALYEQYF. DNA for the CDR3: TGTGCCAGCAGTTTACTAGCGGGAGCCCTTTACGAGCAGTACTTC.